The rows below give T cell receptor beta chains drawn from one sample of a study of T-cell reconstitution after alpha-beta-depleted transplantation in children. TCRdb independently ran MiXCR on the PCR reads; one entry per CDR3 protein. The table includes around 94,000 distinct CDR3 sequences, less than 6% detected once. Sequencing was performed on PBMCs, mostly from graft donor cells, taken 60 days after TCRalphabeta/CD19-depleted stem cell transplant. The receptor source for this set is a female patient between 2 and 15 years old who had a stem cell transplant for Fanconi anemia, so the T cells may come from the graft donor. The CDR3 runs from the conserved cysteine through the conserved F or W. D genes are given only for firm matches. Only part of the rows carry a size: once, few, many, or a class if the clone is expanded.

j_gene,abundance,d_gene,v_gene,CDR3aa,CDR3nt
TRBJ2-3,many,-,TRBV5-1,CASSLDSRTDTQYF,TGCGCCAGCAGCTTGGACAGCCGCACAGATACGCAGTATTTT
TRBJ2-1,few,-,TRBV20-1,CRPHRRGGSYNEQFF,TGCAGACCCCATCGGAGGGGGGGCTCCTACAATGAGCAGTTCTTC
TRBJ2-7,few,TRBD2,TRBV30,CAPGLAGYYEQYF,TGTGCCCCGGGACTAGCGGGGTACTACGAGCAGTACTTC
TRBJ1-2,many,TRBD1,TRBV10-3,CAISDPGQGFSNYGYTF,TGTGCCATCAGTGACCCGGGACAGGGGTTTTCAAACTATGGCTACACCTTC
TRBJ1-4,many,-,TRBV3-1,CASSQGTAGEKLFF,TGTGCCAGCAGCCAAGGGACAGCTGGAGAAAAACTGTTTTTT
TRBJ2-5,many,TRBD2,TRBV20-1,CSARIERGGLETQYF,TGCAGTGCTAGGATTGAGCGGGGGGGCCTGGAGACCCAGTACTTC
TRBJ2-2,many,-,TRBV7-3,CASSLTGKGRNTGELFF,TGTGCCAGCAGCTTAACTGGGAAGGGGCGGAACACCGGGGAGCTGTTTTTT
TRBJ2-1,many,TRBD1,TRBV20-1,CSARGDRGYNEQFF,TGCAGTGCTAGGGGGGACAGGGGGTACAATGAGCAGTTCTTC
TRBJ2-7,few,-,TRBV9,CASSVSDRAYEQYF,TGTGCCAGCAGCGTAAGTGACAGAGCCTACGAGCAGTACTTC
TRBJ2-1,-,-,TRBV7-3,CASSPTRVGHNEQFF,TGTGCCAGCAGCCCGACTAGAGTAGGGCACAATGAGCAGTTCTTC
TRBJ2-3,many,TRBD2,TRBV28,CAAFSGTSGRDTQYF,TGTGCCGCATTTTCCGGGACTAGCGGGAGAGATACGCAGTATTTT
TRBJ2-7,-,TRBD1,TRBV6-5,CASSYLGQGYEQYF,TGTGCCAGCAGTTACTTAGGACAGGGCTACGAGCAGTACTTC
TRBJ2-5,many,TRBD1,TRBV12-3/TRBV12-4,CASSTGQGGTQYF,TGTGCCAGCAGTACCGGACAGGGCGGGACCCAGTACTTC
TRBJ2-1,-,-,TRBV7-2,CASSLQGAGGEQFF,TGTGCCAGCAGCTTACAGGGGGCGGGGGGCGAGCAGTTCTTC
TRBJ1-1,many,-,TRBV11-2,CASSLGPGDMNTEAFF,TGTGCCAGCAGCTTAGGCCCAGGGGACATGAACACTGAAGCTTTCTTT
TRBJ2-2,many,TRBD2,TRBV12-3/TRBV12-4,CASSLGLAGITGELFF,TGTGCCAGCAGTTTGGGACTAGCGGGGATCACCGGGGAGCTGTTTTTT
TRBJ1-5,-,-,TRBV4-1,CASSPVWGPYQPQHF,TGCGCCAGCAGCCCTGTCTGGGGGCCGTATCAGCCCCAGCATTTT
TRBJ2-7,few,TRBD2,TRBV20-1,CSARAGGVGEQYF,TGCAGTGCTAGAGCGGGGGGAGTAGGCGAGCAGTACTTC
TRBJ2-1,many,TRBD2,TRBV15,CATSKGGGLASNEQFF,TGTGCCACCAGCAAAGGAGGCGGACTAGCTAGTAATGAGCAGTTCTTC
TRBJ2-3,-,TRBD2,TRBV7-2,CASTLAGHTDTQYF,TGTGCCAGCACCCTAGCGGGTCACACAGATACGCAGTATTTT
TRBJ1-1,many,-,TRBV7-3,CASSPKGRPNTEAFF,TGTGCCAGCAGCCCAAAGGGACGGCCGAACACTGAAGCTTTCTTT
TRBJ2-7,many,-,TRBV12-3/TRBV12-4,CASSLAAKTYEQYF,TGTGCCAGCAGTTTAGCGGCCAAGACCTACGAGCAGTACTTC
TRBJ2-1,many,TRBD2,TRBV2,CASSWGLEHNEQFF,TGTGCCAGCAGCTGGGGACTAGAACACAATGAGCAGTTCTTC
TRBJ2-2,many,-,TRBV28,CASGQPNTGELFF,TGTGCCAGCGGGCAGCCTAACACCGGGGAGCTGTTTTTT
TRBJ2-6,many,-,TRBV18,CASSPPGHSGANVLTF,TGTGCCAGCTCACCACCCGGACACTCTGGGGCCAACGTCCTGACTTTC
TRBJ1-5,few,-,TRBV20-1,CSARDDLGGSQPQHF,TGCAGTGCTAGAGATGATTTGGGGGGCTCTCAGCCCCAGCATTTT
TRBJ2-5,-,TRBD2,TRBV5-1,CASSLVAGDQETQYF,TGCGCCAGCAGCTTGGTAGCGGGAGACCAAGAGACCCAGTACTTC
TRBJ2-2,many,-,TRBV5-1,CASSLEGAANTGELFF,TGCGCCAGCAGCTTGGAAGGCGCCGCGAACACCGGGGAGCTGTTTTTT
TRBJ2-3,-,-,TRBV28,CATLHVTQYF,TGTGCCACCCTACACGTTACGCAGTATTTT
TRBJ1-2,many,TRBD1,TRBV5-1,CASGTGYGYTF,TGCGCCAGTGGGACAGGGTATGGCTACACCTTC